These 16 T cell receptor beta chains share one sample of origin, sequenced in a study of T-cell reconstitution after alpha-beta-depleted transplantation in children. Unique molecular identifiers were incorporated into the prepared TCRbeta library. TCRdb redid the calling of the PCR reads with MiXCR, one entry per CDR3 protein. Of 40,000 to 55,000 distinct CDR3 sequences in the sample, approximately 9.2% are singletons; the top ten hold 25% to 30%. The source was PBMCs, mostly from graft donor cells, collected 60 days after TCRalphabeta/CD19-depleted stem cell transplant. These receptor sequences come from a male patient aged 2-10 years who had a stem cell transplant for chronic granulomatous disease, so the T cells may come from the graft donor.

This clonotype was counted at least ten times. The gene calls are TRBV12-3 or TRBV12-4 and TRBJ2-3, with 9 positions matching TRBD1. Trimming removed 6 bases from V and 0 bases from J; junction bases left unmatched: 4. This CDR3 spans 15 amino acids. For the CDR3, the DNA is TGTGCCAGCAGCACTGACAGGGGGAGCACAGATACGCAGTATTTT. As protein: CASSTDRGSTDTQYF.

The sample holds a few counts of this clonotype. J is TRBJ1-6 and V is TRBV20-1; D possibly corresponds to TRBD1 (6 bases). Germline values: CDR1 DFQATT, CDR2 SNEGSKA (reference sequence). The CDR3 runs 15 residues. V was pared by 2 bases and J by 5 bases, with 13 bases between. CDR3: CSARIPGHDNSPLHF. In DNA, the CDR3 is TGCAGTGCTAGAATTCCGGGACACGATAATTCACCCCTCCACTTT.

The sample holds a few counts of this clonotype. This chain connects TRBV28 to TRBJ2-7; 10 bases map to TRBD2. CDR1 and CDR2 from the germline V gene are MDHEN and SYDVKM. V was pared by 7 bases and J by 3 bases, with 3 bases of the junction left unmatched. The CDR3 spans 13 residues. DNA of the CDR3: TGTGCCAGCAAACTAGCGGGATACTACGAGCAGTACTTC. This codes for CASKLAGYYEQYF.

This clonotype appeared many times. This rearrangement joins TRBV7-3 to TRBJ2-3, with 14 bases lining up with TRBD2. Germline values: CDR1 SGHTA, CDR2 FQGTGA. This CDR3 is 20 amino acids long. V lost 1 base and J lost 2; bases outside the gene matches: 11. The CDR3 spells CASSLRGPGLAGVFTDTQYF. The CDR3 nucleotides read TGTGCCAGCAGCTTAAGGGGGCCGGGACTAGCGGGAGTTTTCACAGATACGCAGTATTTT.

A word on this clonotype: This may stem from a read error, because a much larger clone lies one nucleotide away. The genes are TRBV30 and TRBJ2-1, with D possibly being TRBD1 or TRBD2 (5 bases each). This CDR3 is built from 15 residues. Germline V gene data show CDR1 as GTSNPN and CDR2 as SVGIG (reference sequence). DNA of the CDR3: TGTGCCTGGACCCTCCGGGGCAACAACTACAATGGGCAGTTCTTC. It translates to CAWTLRGNNYNGQFF. The variable domain in full, completed from reference TRBV30 and TRBJ2-1, reads SQTIHQWPATLVQPVGSPLSLECTVEGTSNPNLYWYRQAAGRGLQLLFYSVGIGQISSEVPQNLSASRPQDRQFILSSKKLLLSDSGFYLCAWTLRGNNYNGQFFGPGTRLTVL.

There are many counts of this clonotype. This chain links TRBV9 with TRBJ1-1, with TRBD1 as a possible D gene (6 bases). The V end was cut by 4 bases, the J end by 1 base, with 17 bases between. Germline V gene data show CDR1 as SGDLS and CDR2 as YYNGEE. The CDR3 runs 16 residues. The CDR3 reads CASSQSRTESNTEAFF. The CDR3 DNA reads TGTGCCAGCAGCCAATCTAGGACAGAATCGAACACTGAAGCTTTCTTT.

This clonotype has a count of ten or more. The chain employs TRBV7-8 and TRBJ2-3; D remains unclear. V was clipped by 3 bases and J by 3 bases, with 7 bases between them. Germline CDR1 SGHVS, CDR2 FQNEAQ. CDR3 length: 13 residues. Here the CDR3 DNA reads TGTGCCAGCAGCTTGGGGAAGACAGATACGCAGTATTTT. It yields the protein CASSLGKTDTQYF.

This clonotype showed up many times. The J gene is TRBJ2-1, the V gene TRBV18; 8 bases match TRBD2. V trimming: 0 bases; J trimming: 4 bases; junction bases outside the gene matches: 2. Germline CDR1 is KGHSH and CDR2 is LQKENI. The length of the CDR3 is 15 residues. The CDR3 spells CASSPPSGNYNEQFF. CDR3 bases: TGTGCCAGCTCACCACCTAGCGGGAATTACAATGAGCAGTTCTTC.

This clonotype has a count of ten or more. This chain joins TRBV28 and TRBJ2-7; D not certain. The CDR3 runs to 15 residues. Trimming left V 6 bases short and J 0 bases short, with 15 bases between. From germline, CDR1 is MDHEN and CDR2 SYDVKM. In DNA, the CDR3 is TGTGCCAGCAGGGCCACACTCATGGACTCCTACGAGCAGTACTTC. Its translation: CASRATLMDSYEQYF.

This clonotype has just a few counts. The chain links TRBV30 to TRBJ2-7; the D call may be TRBD1 or TRBD2 (5 bases each). Trimming took 3 bases from V and 1 from J, leaving 13 bases between them. CDR1 and CDR2 from the germline V gene are GTSNPN and SVGIG (reference sequence). The CDR3 has 14 residues. The CDR3 loop is CAWRAGTVSYEQYF. CDR3 DNA: TGTGCCTGGAGGGCCGGGACGGTTTCCTACGAGCAGTACTTC.

The chain combines TRBV4-2 with TRBJ2-7; D may be TRBD1 (5 bases). V lost 0 bases and J lost 2, with 14 bases in between. The length of the CDR3 is 16 residues. Germline CDR1 reads LGHNA; CDR2 reads YNFKEQ. The CDR3 region is CASSQEGNRKTYEQYF. Written as DNA, the CDR3 is TGTGCCAGCAGCCAAGAGGGAAACAGGAAAACCTACGAGCAGTACTTC.

This clonotype showed up many times. The chain is built from TRBV11-1 and TRBJ2-2; D is unresolved. Germline V gives CDR1 SGHAT, CDR2 FQDESV (reference sequence). V dropped 0 bases and J dropped 6 bases, with 14 bases sitting between them. The length of the CDR3 is 16 residues. The CDR3 nucleotides read TGTGCCAGCAGCTTAGCGCCAAAGAAGGTGGCCGGGGAGCTGTTTTTT. The encoded protein is CASSLAPKKVAGELFF. Using reference TRBV11-1 and TRBJ2-2 for the parts outside the CDR3, the full variable domain is EAEVAQSPRYKITEKSQAVAFWCDPISGHATLYWYRQILGQGPELLVQFQDESVVDDSQLPKDRFSAERLKGVDSTLKIQPAELGDSAMYLCASSLAPKKVAGELFFGEGSRLTVL.

The V gene is TRBV6-5, the J gene TRBJ1-1; 10 bases are shared with TRBD1. The CDR3 totals 16 residues. V dropped 0 bases and J dropped 3; count of bases not matched to a gene: 4. Germline loops: CDR1 MNHEY, CDR2 SVGAGI. CDR3 DNA: TGTGCCAGCAGTTACTCGACGGGACAGGGGTACACTGAAGCTTTCTTT. Its translation is CASSYSTGQGYTEAFF.

This clonotype was counted at least ten times. The chain is built from TRBV25-1 and TRBJ1-2; D is uncertain. The CDR3 length is 13 residues. Germline V gene data show CDR1 as MGHDK and CDR2 as SYGVNS. Between the trimmed V and J ends, which lost 6 bases and 3 bases, there was a span of 11 bases. DNA for the CDR3: TGTGCCAGCAGGGGCCAAGCGCACTATGGCTACACCTTC. The encoded protein is CASRGQAHYGYTF.

This clonotype occurred a few times. The chain recombines TRBV6-5 with TRBJ2-3; maybe TRBD2 (5 bases). CDR1 and CDR2 from the germline V gene are MNHEY and SVGAGI. The CDR3 has 14 residues. V was clipped by 8 bases and J by 1 base, with 13 bases between them. The CDR3 DNA reads TGTGCCAGCCGTCTCCTCGGGGGCACAGATACGCAGTATTTT. This sequence encodes CASRLLGGTDTQYF.

This clonotype was counted ten times or more. V usage is TRBV27 and J usage is TRBJ2-3; D is unclear. Trimming took 3 bases from V and 0 from J, leaving 4 bases between them. The CDR3 runs 13 residues. CDR1 and CDR2 from the germline V gene are MNHEY and SMNVEV (reference sequence). The CDR3 region has the DNA TGTGCCAGCAGTTTTTCGAGCACAGATACGCAGTATTTT. Translating it yields CASSFSSTDTQYF.